This record concerns one TCR beta chain sequence. This specimen belongs to a study of OX40 agonist ivuxolimab in advanced cancers. The germline V gene encodes CDR1 MNHNY and CDR2 SVGAGI (reference sequence). V shed 5 bases and J 4 bases; nucleotides not matched to a gene: 2. The CDR3 spans 13 residues. The repertoire was sequenced with immunoSEQ multiplex PCR; TCRdb's copy has only in-frame clones and lacks some. There are 9,500 to 15,000 clones in the sample; 65% to 80% occur only once, and less than 30% lies in the top ten. The sample was CD4+ or CD8+ T cells sorted from blood, taken in a trial of the OX40 agonist ivuxolimab. This sequence joins TRBV6-6 and TRBJ1-1, with 9 bases that match TRBD1. This receptor was obtained from an adult with an advanced solid tumor such as melanoma, head and neck, liver or kidney cancer. CDR3 amino acids: CASSTGGGTEAFF. As DNA, the CDR3 is TGTGCCAGCAGTACAGGGGGCGGCACTGAAGCTTTCTTT.